A selection of T cell receptor beta chains follows, all from one sample in a study of cytomegalovirus exposure and HLA in healthy donors. Sequencing used immunoSEQ multiplex PCR; TCRdb keeps in-frame clones, though not all of them. The sample consists of 97,000 or so clones, around 63% of them appearing once. What was sequenced was PBMCs. Receptor source: a human donor in good health. Each CDR3 is given with its conserved first and last residue. The order of the fields is D gene, V gene, J gene, clone size, CDR3 protein, CDR3 DNA. D genes are given only for firm matches. A row's size may be missing; if present it is once, few, many or a size class.

d_gene: -; v_gene: TRBV11-2; j_gene: TRBJ2-2; abundance: -; CDR3aa: CASLLGLGAPGELFF; CDR3nt: TGTGCCAGCCTTCTCGGTCTGGGGGCCCCCGGGGAGCTGTTTTTT
d_gene: -; v_gene: TRBV4-2; j_gene: TRBJ2-5; abundance: few; CDR3aa: CASSRKGSGDETQYF; CDR3nt: TGTGCCAGCAGCCGGAAAGGAAGCGGAGACGAGACCCAGTACTTC
d_gene: TRBD1; v_gene: TRBV12-5; j_gene: TRBJ2-5; abundance: -; CDR3aa: CASGLGRQGEETQYF; CDR3nt: TGTGCTAGTGGTTTGGGCCGACAGGGTGAAGAGACCCAGTACTTC
d_gene: -; v_gene: TRBV27; j_gene: TRBJ2-7; abundance: -; CDR3aa: CASSFIRLGGLEQYF; CDR3nt: TGTGCCAGCAGTTTCATTCGACTAGGGGGCCTGGAGCAGTACTTC
d_gene: -; v_gene: TRBV5-6; j_gene: TRBJ1-6; abundance: few; CDR3aa: CASSLVGHLNSPLHF; CDR3nt: TGTGCCAGCAGCTTGGTGGGACACCTTAATTCACCCCTCCACTTT
d_gene: TRBD2; v_gene: TRBV5-1; j_gene: TRBJ2-5; abundance: -; CDR3aa: CASSLGLAGMYF; CDR3nt: TGCGCCAGCAGCTTGGGACTAGCGGGAATGTACTTC
d_gene: -; v_gene: TRBV15; j_gene: TRBJ1-6; abundance: -; CDR3aa: CATTPAGSGSPLHF; CDR3nt: TGTGCCACCACCCCGGCGGGGTCAGGTTCACCCCTCCACTTT
d_gene: TRBD1; v_gene: TRBV9; j_gene: TRBJ2-1; abundance: -; CDR3aa: CASSVAPSGQSYNEQFF; CDR3nt: TGTGCCAGCAGCGTAGCCCCATCGGGACAGTCCTACAATGAGCAGTTCTTC
d_gene: -; v_gene: TRBV5-1; j_gene: TRBJ1-1; abundance: -; CDR3aa: CASSFVTNTEAFF; CDR3nt: TGCGCCAGCAGCTTCGTAACAAACACTGAAGCTTTCTTT
d_gene: TRBD1; v_gene: TRBV13; j_gene: TRBJ2-7; abundance: -; CDR3aa: CASRLGQGANEQYF; CDR3nt: TGTGCCAGCAGACTTGGACAGGGGGCCAACGAGCAGTACTTC
d_gene: TRBD1; v_gene: TRBV30; j_gene: TRBJ1-6; abundance: -; CDR3aa: CAWKAGTGDFFSYNSPLHF; CDR3nt: TGTGCCTGGAAGGCTGGGACAGGGGACTTCTTTTCCTATAATTCACCCCTCCACTTT
d_gene: -; v_gene: TRBV4-1; j_gene: TRBJ1-2; abundance: -; CDR3aa: CASSQDAALLNYGYTF; CDR3nt: TGCGCCAGCAGCCAAGATGCCGCCTTACTAAACTATGGCTACACCTTC
d_gene: TRBD1; v_gene: TRBV4-1; j_gene: TRBJ2-7; abundance: -; CDR3aa: CASSLQGDSYEQYF; CDR3nt: TGCGCCAGCAGCCTCCAGGGGGACTCCTACGAGCAGTACTTC
d_gene: -; v_gene: TRBV2; j_gene: TRBJ2-7; abundance: -; CDR3aa: CASSESRGAYEQYF; CDR3nt: TGTGCCAGCAGTGAATCCAGGGGGGCCTACGAGCAGTACTTC
d_gene: -; v_gene: TRBV30; j_gene: TRBJ1-1; abundance: -; CDR3aa: CAWSVGRGVDEAFF; CDR3nt: TGTGCCTGGAGTGTCGGCAGGGGCGTCGACGAAGCTTTCTTT
d_gene: TRBD1; v_gene: TRBV9; j_gene: TRBJ2-5; abundance: -; CDR3aa: CASSVSRGPQETQYF; CDR3nt: TGTGCCAGCAGCGTATCGAGGGGGCCCCAAGAGACCCAGTACTTC
d_gene: TRBD2; v_gene: TRBV5-1; j_gene: TRBJ2-7; abundance: -; CDR3aa: CASSLPTSGSWNYEQYF; CDR3nt: TGCGCCAGCAGCTTGCCAACTAGCGGGAGCTGGAACTACGAGCAGTACTTC
d_gene: TRBD1; v_gene: TRBV27; j_gene: TRBJ2-7; abundance: once; CDR3aa: CASSLRAGTGKSSYEQYF; CDR3nt: TGTGCCAGCAGTCTCCGGGCCGGGACAGGCAAGAGCTCCTACGAGCAGTACTTC
d_gene: TRBD1; v_gene: TRBV28; j_gene: TRBJ1-2; abundance: -; CDR3aa: CASRRDRLYGYTF; CDR3nt: TGTGCCAGCAGGCGGGACAGACTATATGGCTACACCTTC
d_gene: TRBD2; v_gene: TRBV19; j_gene: TRBJ2-1; abundance: -; CDR3aa: CASSWGAGPMMLNEQFF; CDR3nt: TGTGCCAGTAGTTGGGGAGCGGGGCCCATGATGTTGAATGAGCAGTTCTTC
d_gene: TRBD2; v_gene: TRBV9; j_gene: TRBJ2-1; abundance: -; CDR3aa: CASSVEAGDAYNEQFF; CDR3nt: TGTGCCAGCAGCGTAGAAGCGGGAGACGCCTACAATGAGCAGTTCTTC
d_gene: -; v_gene: TRBV15; j_gene: TRBJ1-2; abundance: few; CDR3aa: CATSSGQDGYTF; CDR3nt: TGTGCCACCAGCAGCGGACAAGATGGCTACACCTTC
d_gene: -; v_gene: TRBV27; j_gene: TRBJ2-4; abundance: -; CDR3aa: CASSLSAGPGDIQYF; CDR3nt: TGTGCCAGCAGTTTATCCGCGGGGCCGGGAGACATTCAGTACTTC
d_gene: -; v_gene: TRBV11-2; j_gene: TRBJ2-5; abundance: -; CDR3aa: CASSLRQRQETQYF; CDR3nt: TGTGCCAGCAGCTTACGACAGAGACAAGAGACCCAGTACTTC